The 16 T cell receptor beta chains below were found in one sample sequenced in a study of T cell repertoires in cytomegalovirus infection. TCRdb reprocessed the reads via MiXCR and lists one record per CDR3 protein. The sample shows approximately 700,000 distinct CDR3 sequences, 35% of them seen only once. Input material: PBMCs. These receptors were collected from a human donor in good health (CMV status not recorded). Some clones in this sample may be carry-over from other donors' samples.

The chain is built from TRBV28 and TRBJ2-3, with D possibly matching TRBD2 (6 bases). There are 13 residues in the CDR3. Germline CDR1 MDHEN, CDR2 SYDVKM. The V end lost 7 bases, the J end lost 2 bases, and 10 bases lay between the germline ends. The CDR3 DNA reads TGTGCCAGCATGCGGGGCCTCACAGATACGCAGTATTTT. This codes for CASMRGLTDTQYF.

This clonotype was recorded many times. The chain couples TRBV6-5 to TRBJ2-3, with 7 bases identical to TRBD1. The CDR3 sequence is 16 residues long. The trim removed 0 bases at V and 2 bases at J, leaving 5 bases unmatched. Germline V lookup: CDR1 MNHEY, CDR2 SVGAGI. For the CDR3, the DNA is TGTGCCAGCAGTTACTCAGGGGGCCACTTCACAGATACGCAGTATTTT. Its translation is CASSYSGGHFTDTQYF.

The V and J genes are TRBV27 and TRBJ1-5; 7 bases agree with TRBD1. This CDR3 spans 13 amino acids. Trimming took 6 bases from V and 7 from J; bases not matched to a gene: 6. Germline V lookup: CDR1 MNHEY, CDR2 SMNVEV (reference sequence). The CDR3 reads CASRTGRMQPQHF. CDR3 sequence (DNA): TGTGCCAGCAGGACAGGGCGCATGCAGCCCCAGCATTTT.

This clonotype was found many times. The CDR3 here is CASSATSGSSYEQYF. The CDR3 nucleotides read TGTGCCAGCAGCGCGACTAGCGGGAGCTCCTACGAGCAGTACTTC. The chain combines TRBV7-6 with TRBJ2-7; 12 bases are shared with TRBD2. Trimming removed 5 bases from V and 0 bases from J; junction bases left unmatched: 2. This CDR3 comprises 15 residues. Germline-derived CDR1 and CDR2 are SGHVS and FNYEAQ.

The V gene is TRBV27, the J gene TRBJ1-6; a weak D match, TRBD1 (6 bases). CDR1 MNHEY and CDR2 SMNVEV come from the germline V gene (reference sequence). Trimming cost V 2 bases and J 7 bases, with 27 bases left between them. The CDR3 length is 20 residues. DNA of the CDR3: TGTGCCAGCAGTTTAACAACCAATCTGCCTAGGACAGCGATGAATTCACCCCTCCACTTT. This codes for CASSLTTNLPRTAMNSPLHF.

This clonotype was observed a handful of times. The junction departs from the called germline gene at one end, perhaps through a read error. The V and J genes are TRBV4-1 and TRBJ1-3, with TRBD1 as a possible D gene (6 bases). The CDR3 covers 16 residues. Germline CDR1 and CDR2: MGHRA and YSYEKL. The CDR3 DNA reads TGCGCCAGCAGCCCAGGGATGAGGGGGTTTGGAAACACTATATATTTT. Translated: CASSPGMRGFGNTIYF.

CDR3 sequence reads: CASSQPRLVTGELFF. For the CDR3, the DNA is TGTGCCAGCAGCCAACCCAGACTTGTCACCGGGGAGCTGTTTTTT. This chain links TRBV14 with TRBJ2-2; no definite D call. This CDR3 is 15 amino acids long. V lost 2 bases and J lost 4, with 11 bases in between. Germline CDR1 SGHDN, CDR2 FVKESK.

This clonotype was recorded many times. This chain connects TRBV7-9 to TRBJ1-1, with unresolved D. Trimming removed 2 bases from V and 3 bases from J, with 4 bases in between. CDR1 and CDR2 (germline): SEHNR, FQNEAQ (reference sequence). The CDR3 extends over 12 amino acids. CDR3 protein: CASSLSDTEAFF. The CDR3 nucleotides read TGTGCCAGCAGCTTATCCGACACTGAAGCTTTCTTT.

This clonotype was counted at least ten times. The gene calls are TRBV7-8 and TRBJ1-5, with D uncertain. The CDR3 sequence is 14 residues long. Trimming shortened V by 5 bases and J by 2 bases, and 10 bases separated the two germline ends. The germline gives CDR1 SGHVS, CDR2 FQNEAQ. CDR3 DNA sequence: TGTGCCAGCAGCCTAGACCCCGGCAATCAGCCCCAGCATTTT. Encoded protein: CASSLDPGNQPQHF. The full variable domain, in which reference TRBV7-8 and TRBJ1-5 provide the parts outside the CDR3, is GAGVSQSPRYKVAKRGQDVALRCDPISGHVSLFWYQQALGQGPEFLTYFQNEAQLDKSGLPSDRFFAERPEGSVSTLKIQRTQQEDSAVYLCASSLDPGNQPQHFGDGTRLSIL.

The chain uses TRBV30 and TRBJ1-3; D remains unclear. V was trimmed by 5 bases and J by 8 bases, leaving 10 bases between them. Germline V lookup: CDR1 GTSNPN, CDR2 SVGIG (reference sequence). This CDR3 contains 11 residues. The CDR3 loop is CAWLPVDTIYF. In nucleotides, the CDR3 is TGTGCCTGGCTCCCTGTGGACACCATATATTTT. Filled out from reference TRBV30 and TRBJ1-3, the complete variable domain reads SQTIHQWPATLVQPVGSPLSLECTVEGTSNPNLYWYRQAAGRGLQLLFYSVGIGQISSEVPQNLSASRPQDRQFILSSKKLLLSDSGFYLCAWLPVDTIYFGEGSWLTVV.

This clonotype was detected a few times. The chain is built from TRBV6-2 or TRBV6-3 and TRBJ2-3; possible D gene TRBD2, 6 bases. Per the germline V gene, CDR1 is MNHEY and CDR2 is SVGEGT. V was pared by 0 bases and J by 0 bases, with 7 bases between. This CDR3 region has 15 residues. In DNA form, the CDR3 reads TGTGCCAGCAGTTACTCCAGCGGGAGCACAGATACGCAGTATTTT. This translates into CASSYSSGSTDTQYF.

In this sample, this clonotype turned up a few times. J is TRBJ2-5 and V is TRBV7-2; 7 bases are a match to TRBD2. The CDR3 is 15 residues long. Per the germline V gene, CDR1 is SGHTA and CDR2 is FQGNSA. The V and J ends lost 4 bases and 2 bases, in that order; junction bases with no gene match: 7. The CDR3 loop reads CASSYGGVGQETQYF. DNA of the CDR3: TGTGCCAGCAGCTATGGGGGGGTCGGACAAGAGACCCAGTACTTC.

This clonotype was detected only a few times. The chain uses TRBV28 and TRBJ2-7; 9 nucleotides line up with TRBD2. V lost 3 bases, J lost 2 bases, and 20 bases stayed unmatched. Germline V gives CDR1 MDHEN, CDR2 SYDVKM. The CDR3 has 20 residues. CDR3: CASSFRLRFAGGPKPYEQYF. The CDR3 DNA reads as TGTGCCAGCAGTTTCAGGTTGCGGTTCGCGGGAGGGCCGAAACCCTACGAGCAGTACTTC. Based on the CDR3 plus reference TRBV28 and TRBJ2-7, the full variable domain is DVKVTQSSRYLVKRTGEKVFLECVQDMDHENMFWYRQDPGLGLRLIYFSYDVKMKEKGDIPEGYSVSREKKERFSLILESASTNQTSMYLCASSFRLRFAGGPKPYEQYFGPGTRLTVT.

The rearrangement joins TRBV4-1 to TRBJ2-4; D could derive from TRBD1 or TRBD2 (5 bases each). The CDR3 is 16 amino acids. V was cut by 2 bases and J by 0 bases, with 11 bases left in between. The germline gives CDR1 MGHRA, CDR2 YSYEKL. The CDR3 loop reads CASSQNTGTAKNIQYF. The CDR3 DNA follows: TGCGCCAGCAGCCAAAACACTGGGACAGCCAAAAACATTCAGTACTTC.

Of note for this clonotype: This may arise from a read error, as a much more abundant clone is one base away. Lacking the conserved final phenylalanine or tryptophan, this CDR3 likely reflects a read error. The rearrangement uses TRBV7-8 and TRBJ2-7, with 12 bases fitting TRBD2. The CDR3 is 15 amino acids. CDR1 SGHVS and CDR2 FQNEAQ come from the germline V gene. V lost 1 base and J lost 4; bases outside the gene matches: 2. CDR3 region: CASSLGTSGDYEQYL. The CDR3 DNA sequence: TGTGCCAGCAGCTTAGGGACTAGCGGGGATTACGAGCAGTACTTA.

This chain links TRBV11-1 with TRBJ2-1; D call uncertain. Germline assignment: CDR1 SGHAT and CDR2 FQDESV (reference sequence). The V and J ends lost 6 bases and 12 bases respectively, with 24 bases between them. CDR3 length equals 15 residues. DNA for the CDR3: TGTGCCAGCAGTAAAGGTCGGCTAGTTCTTTCCGCGCAGTTCTTC. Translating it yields CASSKGRLVLSAQFF. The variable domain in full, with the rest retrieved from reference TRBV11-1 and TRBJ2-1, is EAEVAQSPRYKITEKSQAVAFWCDPISGHATLYWYRQILGQGPELLVQFQDESVVDDSQLPKDRFSAERLKGVDSTLKIQPAELGDSAMYLCASSKGRLVLSAQFFGPGTRLTVL.